The next 13 T cell receptor beta chains were all read from a single sample in a study of blood T cell repertoires in COVID-19. Data came from immunoSEQ multiplex PCR; TCRdb stores just in-frame clones and leaves some out. The data contain roughly 220,000 clones, 65% to 90% of them singletons. Sequenced sample: PBMCs or T cells enriched from blood (not recorded which). Receptor source: a woman in her forties with acute COVID-19.

The chain is built from TRBV29-1 and TRBJ1-2, with D uncertain. The germline V gene has CDR1 SQVTM and CDR2 ANQGSEA. Trimming pared 2 bases from V and 5 bases from J, leaving 12 bases between. This CDR3 comprises 13 residues. The chain's CDR3 is CSVEYARSYGYTF. CDR3 nucleotide sequence: TGCAGCGTTGAATACGCCCGGAGTTATGGCTACACCTTC.

This clone was found once. This rearrangement joins TRBV5-1 to TRBJ1-2, with TRBD1 as a possible D gene (6 bases). CDR1 and CDR2 from the germline V gene are SGHRS and YFSETQ. The V gene lost 4 bases and the J gene lost 4 bases, with 14 bases spanning the gap. This CDR3 has 14 amino acids. CDR3 sequence: CASSIQTGSYGYTF. In DNA, the CDR3 is TGCGCCAGCAGCATCCAAACAGGGAGCTATGGCTACACCTTC. Filled out from reference TRBV5-1 and TRBJ1-2, the complete variable domain reads KAGVTQTPRYLIKTRGQQVTLSCSPISGHRSVSWYQQTPGQGLQFLFEYFSETQRNKGNFPGRFSGRQFSNSRSEMNVSTLELGDSALYLCASSIQTGSYGYTFGSGTRLTVV.

Here the CDR3 reads CASSQPQSTDTQYF. CDR3 in DNA: TGTGCCAGCAGTCAACCCCAGAGCACAGATACGCAGTATTTT. The rearrangement joins TRBV3-1 (or the pseudogene TRBV3-2) to TRBJ2-3; D gene uncertain. Trimming removed 6 bases at V and 0 bases at J, with 10 bases between. The CDR3 has 14 amino acids. Germline V gene lookup returns CDR1 LGHDT and CDR2 YNNKEL (reference sequence).

The CDR3 is CASSIFTGGFTDTQYF. The CDR3 coding sequence is TGTGCCAGTAGTATATTCACAGGGGGTTTCACAGATACGCAGTATTTT. The rearrangement links TRBV19 to TRBJ2-3; 8 bases align to TRBD1. Germline CDR1 LNHDA, CDR2 SQIVND (reference sequence). V trimming: 2 bases; J trimming: 2 bases; junction bases outside the gene matches: 6. This CDR3 contains 16 residues.

With regard to this clone: Other nucleotide sequences in the sample specify the same CDR3. The V gene is TRBV28, the J gene TRBJ1-3; D call uncertain. The CDR3 length is 13 residues. Germline CDR1 reads MDHEN; CDR2 reads SYDVKM. Trimming removed 4 bases from V and 0 bases from J, with 4 bases in between. The chain's CDR3 is CASSSGSGNTIYF. For the CDR3, the DNA is TGTGCCAGCAGTTCGGGCTCTGGAAACACCATATATTTT. Full variable domain (remainder filled in from reference TRBV28 and TRBJ1-3): DVKVTQSSRYLVKRTGEKVFLECVQDMDHENMFWYRQDPGLGLRLIYFSYDVKMKEKGDIPEGYSVSREKKERFSLILESASTNQTSMYLCASSSGSGNTIYFGEGSWLTVV.

CDR3 sequence: CASSDHLGAGGPKNIQYF. The CDR3, as DNA: TGTGCCAGCAGTGATCACCTTGGTGCGGGAGGGCCCAAAAACATTCAGTACTTC. The chain combines TRBV2 with TRBJ2-4; the match to TRBD2 covers 9 bases. The CDR3 extends over 18 amino acids. Germline V lookup: CDR1 SNHLY, CDR2 FYNNEI. V lost 3 bases and J lost 2; bases outside the gene matches: 11.

This clone was seen a handful of times. This chain links TRBV28 with TRBJ2-5; the D is unclear. Looked up from germline, CDR1 is MDHEN and CDR2 is SYDVKM. The CDR3 has 12 residues. Trimming took off 1 base at V and 7 bases at J, with 7 bases between the two ends. The CDR3 bases are TGTGCCAGCAGTTTATTGAGTGGGACCCAGTACTTC. Its translation: CASSLLSGTQYF.

The V gene is TRBV4-1, the J gene TRBJ2-1; D is perhaps TRBD2 (6 bases). This CDR3 region has 16 residues. From germline, CDR1 is MGHRA and CDR2 YSYEKL. The V end was cut by 1 base, the J end by 4 bases, with 14 bases between. The CDR3 spells CASSQVSGRNYNEQFF. CDR3 DNA sequence: TGCGCCAGCAGCCAAGTTAGCGGAAGGAATTACAATGAGCAGTTCTTC.

V is TRBV27 and J is TRBJ2-1, with D possibly being TRBD2 (5 bases). Germline V gene data show CDR1 as MNHEY and CDR2 as SMNVEV (reference sequence). The CDR3 is made up of 15 amino acids. V gave up 3 bases and J gave up 4 bases, with 13 bases separating them. CDR3 in amino acids: CASSLAIGSYNEQFF. CDR3 DNA: TGTGCCAGCAGTTTGGCCATAGGGAGTTACAATGAGCAGTTCTTC.

The chain links TRBV6-6 to TRBJ2-7, with D maybe TRBD1 (5 bases). The CDR3 is 14 residues long. Per the germline V gene, CDR1 is MNHNY and CDR2 is SVGAGI (reference sequence). Trimming left V 4 bases short and J 3 bases short, with 13 bases between. The CDR3 bases are TGTGCCAGCAGTTCTCACTCGCAGGGCTACGAGCAGTACTTC. It encodes CASSSHSQGYEQYF.

This chain links TRBV28 with TRBJ1-1; D uncertain. The V gene's germline CDR1 is MDHEN and CDR2 SYDVKM. The CDR3 is made up of 12 amino acids. V dropped 6 bases and J dropped 5 bases, with 10 bases sitting between them. DNA for the CDR3: TGTGCCAGCAGCCCACCGGGGACTGAAGCTTTCTTT. The encoded protein is CASSPPGTEAFF.

CDR3: CASSFGTVNSPLHF. DNA of the CDR3: TGTGCCAGCAGCTTCGGGACAGTTAATTCACCCCTCCACTTT. The genes are TRBV11-2 and TRBJ1-6; 7 bases map to TRBD1. The ends lost 3 bases at V and 6 bases at J; junction bases unmatched: 2. Germline CDR1 is SGHAT and CDR2 is FQNNGV. CDR3 size: 14 residues. The whole variable domain, remainder taken from reference TRBV11-2 and TRBJ1-6, is EAGVAQSPRYKIIEKRQSVAFWCNPISGHATLYWYQQILGQGPKLLIQFQNNGVVDDSQLPKDRFSAERLKGVDSTLKIQPAKLEDSAVYLCASSFGTVNSPLHFGNGTRLTVT.

CDR3 in amino acids: CASSSKSGYEQYF. In nucleotides, the CDR3 is TGTGCCAGCAGCTCTAAGTCGGGCTACGAGCAGTACTTC. The chain is built from TRBV9 and TRBJ2-7, with D hard to call. CDR3 length: 13 amino acids. The V gene lost 4 bases and the J gene lost 3 bases, with 11 bases spanning the gap. Germline-derived CDR1 and CDR2 are SGDLS and YYNGEE.